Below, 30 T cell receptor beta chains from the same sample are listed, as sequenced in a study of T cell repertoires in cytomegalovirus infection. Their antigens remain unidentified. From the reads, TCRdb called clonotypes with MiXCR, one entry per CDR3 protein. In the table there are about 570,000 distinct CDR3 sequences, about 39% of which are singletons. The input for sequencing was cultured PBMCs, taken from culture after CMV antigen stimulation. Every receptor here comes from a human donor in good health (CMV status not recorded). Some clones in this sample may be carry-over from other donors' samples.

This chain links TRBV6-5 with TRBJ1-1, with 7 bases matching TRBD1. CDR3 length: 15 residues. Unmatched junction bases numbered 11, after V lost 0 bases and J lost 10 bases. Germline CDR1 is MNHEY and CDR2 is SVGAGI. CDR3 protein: CASSYSPGGAVRAFF. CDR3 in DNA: TGTGCCAGCAGTTACTCCCCAGGGGGTGCTGTAAGAGCTTTCTTT.

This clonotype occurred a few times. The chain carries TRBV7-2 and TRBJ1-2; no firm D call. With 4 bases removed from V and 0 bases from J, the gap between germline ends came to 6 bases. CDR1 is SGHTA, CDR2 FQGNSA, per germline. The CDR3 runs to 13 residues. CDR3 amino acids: CASSSNPNYGYTF. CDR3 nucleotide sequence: TGTGCCAGCAGCTCCAATCCTAACTATGGCTACACCTTC.

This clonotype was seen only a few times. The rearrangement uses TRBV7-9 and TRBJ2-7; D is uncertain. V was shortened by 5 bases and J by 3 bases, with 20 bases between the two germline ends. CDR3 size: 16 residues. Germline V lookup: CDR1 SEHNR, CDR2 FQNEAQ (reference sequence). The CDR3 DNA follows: TGTGCCAGCAGCCCCCCTTGGGCCAGGTCCTTCTACGAGCAGTACTTC. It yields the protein CASSPPWARSFYEQYF.

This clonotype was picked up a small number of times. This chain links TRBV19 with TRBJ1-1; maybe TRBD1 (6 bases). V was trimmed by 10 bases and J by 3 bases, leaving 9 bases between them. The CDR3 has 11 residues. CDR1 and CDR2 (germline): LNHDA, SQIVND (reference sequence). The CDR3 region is CATQGYTEAFF. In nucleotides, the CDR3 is TGTGCCACTCAGGGGTACACTGAAGCTTTCTTT. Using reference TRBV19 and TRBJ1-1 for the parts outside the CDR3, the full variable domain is DGGITQSPKYLFRKEGQNVTLSCEQNLNHDAMYWYRQDPGQGLRLIYYSQIVNDFQKGDIAEGYSVSREKKESFPLTVTSAQKNPTAFYLCATQGYTEAFFGQGTRLTVV.

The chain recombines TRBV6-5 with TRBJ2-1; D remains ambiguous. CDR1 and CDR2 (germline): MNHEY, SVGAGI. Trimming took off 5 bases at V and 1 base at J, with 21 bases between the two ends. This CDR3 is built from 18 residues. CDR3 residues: CASSTRGVARGSYNEQFF. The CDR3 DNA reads TGTGCCAGCAGTACGCGTGGAGTTGCCCGTGGGTCCTACAATGAGCAGTTCTTC.

In DNA form, the CDR3 reads TGCAGCGTTGGAATTCTCACCGGGGAGCTGTTTTTT. Its protein product is CSVGILTGELFF. The chain recombines TRBV29-1 with TRBJ2-2; D not certain. Per germline, CDR1 SQVTM and CDR2 ANQGSEA. The CDR3 totals 12 residues. V was pared by 4 bases and J by 4 bases, with 7 bases between.

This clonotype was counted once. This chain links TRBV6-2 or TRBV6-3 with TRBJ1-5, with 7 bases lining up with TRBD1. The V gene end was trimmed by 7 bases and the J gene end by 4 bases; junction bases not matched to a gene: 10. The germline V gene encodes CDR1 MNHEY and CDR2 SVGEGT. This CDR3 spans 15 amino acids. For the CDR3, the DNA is TGTGCCAGCACCATGCCCGGGACAGATAATCAGCCCCAGCATTTT. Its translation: CASTMPGTDNQPQHF.

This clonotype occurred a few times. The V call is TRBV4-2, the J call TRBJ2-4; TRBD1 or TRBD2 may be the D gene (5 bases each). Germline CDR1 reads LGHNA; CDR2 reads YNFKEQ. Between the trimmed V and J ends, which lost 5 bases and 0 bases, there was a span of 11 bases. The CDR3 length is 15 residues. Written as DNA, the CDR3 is TGTGCCAGCAGCTGGGGGTTGGAAGCCAAAAACATTCAGTACTTC. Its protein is CASSWGLEAKNIQYF.

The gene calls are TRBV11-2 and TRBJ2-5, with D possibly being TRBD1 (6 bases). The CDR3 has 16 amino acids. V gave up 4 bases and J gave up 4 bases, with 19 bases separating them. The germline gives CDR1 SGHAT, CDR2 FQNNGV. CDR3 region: CASSSTRSTGPETQYF. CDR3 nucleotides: TGTGCCAGCAGCTCAACCCGATCGACAGGACCAGAGACCCAGTACTTC.

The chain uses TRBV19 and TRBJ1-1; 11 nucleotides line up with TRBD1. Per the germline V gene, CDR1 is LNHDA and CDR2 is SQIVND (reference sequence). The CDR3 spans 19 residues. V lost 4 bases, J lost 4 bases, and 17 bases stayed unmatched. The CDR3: CASSNRHTGTGGIGTEAFF. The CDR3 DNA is TGTGCCAGTAGTAACCGGCATACCGGGACAGGGGGGATAGGCACTGAAGCTTTCTTT.

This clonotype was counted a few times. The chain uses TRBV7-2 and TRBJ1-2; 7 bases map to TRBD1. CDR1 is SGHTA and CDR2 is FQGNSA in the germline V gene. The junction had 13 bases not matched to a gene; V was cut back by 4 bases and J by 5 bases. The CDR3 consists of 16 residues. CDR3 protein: CASSSRGGGLGYGYTF. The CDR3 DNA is TGTGCCAGCAGCTCCAGGGGGGGAGGTTTAGGGTATGGCTACACCTTC. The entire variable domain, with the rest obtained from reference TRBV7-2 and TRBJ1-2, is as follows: GAGVSQSPSNKVTEKGKDVELRCDPISGHTALYWYRQSLGQGLEFLIYFQGNSAPDKSGLPSDRFSAERTGGSVSTLTIQRTQQEDSAVYLCASSSRGGGLGYGYTFGSGTRLTVV.

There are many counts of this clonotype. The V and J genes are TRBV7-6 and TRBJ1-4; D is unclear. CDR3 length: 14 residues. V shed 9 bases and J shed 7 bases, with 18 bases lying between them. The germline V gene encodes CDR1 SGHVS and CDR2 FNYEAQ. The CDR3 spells CARAPGDRGEKLFF. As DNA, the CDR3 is TGTGCCAGGGCCCCAGGCGATCGTGGTGAAAAACTGTTTTTT. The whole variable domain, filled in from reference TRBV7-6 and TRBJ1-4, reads GAGVSQSPRYKVTKRGQDVALRCDPISGHVSLYWYRQALGQGPEFLTYFNYEAQQDKSGLPNDRFSAERPEGSISTLTIQRTEQRDSAMYRCARAPGDRGEKLFFGSGTQLSVL.

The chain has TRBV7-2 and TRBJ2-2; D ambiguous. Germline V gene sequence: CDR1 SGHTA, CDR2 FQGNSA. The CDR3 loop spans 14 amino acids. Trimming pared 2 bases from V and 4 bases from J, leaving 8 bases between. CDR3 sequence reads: CASSLTASTGELFF. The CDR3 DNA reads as TGTGCCAGCAGCTTAACGGCCAGCACCGGGGAGCTGTTTTTT.

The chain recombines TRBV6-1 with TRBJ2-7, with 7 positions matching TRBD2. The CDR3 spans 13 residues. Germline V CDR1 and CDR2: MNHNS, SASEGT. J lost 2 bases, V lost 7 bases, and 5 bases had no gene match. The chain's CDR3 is CASKGGGTYEQYF. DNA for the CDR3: TGTGCCAGCAAGGGCGGGGGAACCTACGAGCAGTACTTC.

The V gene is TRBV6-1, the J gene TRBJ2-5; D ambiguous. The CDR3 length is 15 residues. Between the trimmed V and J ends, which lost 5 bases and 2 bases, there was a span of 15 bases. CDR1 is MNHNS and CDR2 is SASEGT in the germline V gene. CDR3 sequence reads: CASSYLSARQETQYF. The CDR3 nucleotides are TGTGCCAGCAGTTACCTCTCCGCCAGGCAAGAGACCCAGTACTTC.

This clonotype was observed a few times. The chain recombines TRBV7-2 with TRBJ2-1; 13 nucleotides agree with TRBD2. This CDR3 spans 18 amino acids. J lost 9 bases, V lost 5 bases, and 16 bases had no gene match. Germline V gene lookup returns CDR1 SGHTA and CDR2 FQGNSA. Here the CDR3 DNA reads TGTGCCAGCAGCCGCGATACTAGCGGGAGGGCCGTAGTCATTGAGCAGTTCTTC. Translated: CASSRDTSGRAVVIEQFF. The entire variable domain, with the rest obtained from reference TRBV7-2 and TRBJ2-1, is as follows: GAGVSQSPSNKVTEKGKDVELRCDPISGHTALYWYRQSLGQGLEFLIYFQGNSAPDKSGLPSDRFSAERTGGSVSTLTIQRTQQEDSAVYLCASSRDTSGRAVVIEQFFGPGTRLTVL.

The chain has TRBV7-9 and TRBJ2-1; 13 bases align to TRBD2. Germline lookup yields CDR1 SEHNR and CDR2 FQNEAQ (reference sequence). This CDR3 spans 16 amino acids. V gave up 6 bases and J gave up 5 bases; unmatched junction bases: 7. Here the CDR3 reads CASRSRLAGGNNEQFF. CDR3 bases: TGTGCCAGCAGGTCCCGACTAGCGGGAGGTAACAATGAGCAGTTCTTC.

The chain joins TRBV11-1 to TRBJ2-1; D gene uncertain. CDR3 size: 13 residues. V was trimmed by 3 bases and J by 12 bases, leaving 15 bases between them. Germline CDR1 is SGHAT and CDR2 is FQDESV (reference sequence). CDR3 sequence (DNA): TGTGCCAGCAGCTTCACGGTCAGAGGTTGGCAGTTCTTC. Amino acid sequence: CASSFTVRGWQFF.

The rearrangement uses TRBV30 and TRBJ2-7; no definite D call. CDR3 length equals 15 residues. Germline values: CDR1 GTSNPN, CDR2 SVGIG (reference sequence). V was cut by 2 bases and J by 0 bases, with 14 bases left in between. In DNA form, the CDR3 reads TGTGCCTGGAGTAACCCCCAATTCAGCTCCTACGAGCAGTACTTC. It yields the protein CAWSNPQFSSYEQYF.

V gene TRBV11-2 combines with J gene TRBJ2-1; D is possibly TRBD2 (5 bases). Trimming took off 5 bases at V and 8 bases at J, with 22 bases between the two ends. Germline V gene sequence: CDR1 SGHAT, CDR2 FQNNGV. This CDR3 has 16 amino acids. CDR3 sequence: CASSPLQEGTFDEQFF. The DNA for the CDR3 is TGTGCCAGCAGCCCCCTCCAAGAGGGAACTTTTGATGAGCAGTTCTTC.

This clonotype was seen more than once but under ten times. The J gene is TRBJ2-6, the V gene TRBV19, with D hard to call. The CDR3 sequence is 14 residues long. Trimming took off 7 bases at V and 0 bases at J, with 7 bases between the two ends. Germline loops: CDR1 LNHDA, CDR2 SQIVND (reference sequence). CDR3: CASTRNSGANVLTF. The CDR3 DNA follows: TGTGCCAGTACCCGGAACTCTGGGGCCAACGTCCTGACTTTC.

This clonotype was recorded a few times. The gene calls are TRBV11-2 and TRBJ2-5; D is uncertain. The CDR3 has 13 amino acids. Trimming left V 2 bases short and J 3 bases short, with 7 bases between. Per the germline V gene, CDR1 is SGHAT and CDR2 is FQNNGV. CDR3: CASSLSPEETQYF. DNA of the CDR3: TGTGCCAGCAGCTTAAGCCCTGAAGAGACCCAGTACTTC.

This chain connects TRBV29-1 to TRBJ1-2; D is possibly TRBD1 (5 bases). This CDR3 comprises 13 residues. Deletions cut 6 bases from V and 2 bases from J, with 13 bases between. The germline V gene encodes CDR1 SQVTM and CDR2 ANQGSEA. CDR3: CSVGEGLNYGYTF. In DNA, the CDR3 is TGCAGCGTGGGTGAGGGACTGAACTATGGCTACACCTTC.

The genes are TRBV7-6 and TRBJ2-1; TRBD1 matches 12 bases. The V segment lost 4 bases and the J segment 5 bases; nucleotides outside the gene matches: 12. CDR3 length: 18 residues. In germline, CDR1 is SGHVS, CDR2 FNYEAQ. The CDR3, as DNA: TGTGCCAGCAGCTGGGACCCGGGACAGGGGGCAAGTAACAATGAGCAGTTCTTC. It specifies CASSWDPGQGASNNEQFF.

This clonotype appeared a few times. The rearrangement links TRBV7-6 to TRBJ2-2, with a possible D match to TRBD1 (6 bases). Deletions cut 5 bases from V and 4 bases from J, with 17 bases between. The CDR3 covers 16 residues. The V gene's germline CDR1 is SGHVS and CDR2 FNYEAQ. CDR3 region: CASSQENRVGTGELFF. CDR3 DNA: TGTGCCAGCAGCCAGGAAAACAGGGTGGGCACCGGGGAGCTGTTTTTT. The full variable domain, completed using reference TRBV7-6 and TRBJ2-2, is GAGVSQSPRYKVTKRGQDVALRCDPISGHVSLYWYRQALGQGPEFLTYFNYEAQQDKSGLPNDRFSAERPEGSISTLTIQRTEQRDSAMYRCASSQENRVGTGELFFGEGSRLTVL.

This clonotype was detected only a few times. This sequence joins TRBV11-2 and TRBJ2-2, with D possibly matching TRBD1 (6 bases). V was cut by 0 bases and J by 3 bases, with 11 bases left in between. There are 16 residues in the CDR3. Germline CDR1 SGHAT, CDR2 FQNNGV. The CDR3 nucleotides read TGTGCCAGCAGCTTAGAGGACAGTTTTGACACCGGGGAGCTGTTTTTT. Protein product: CASSLEDSFDTGELFF. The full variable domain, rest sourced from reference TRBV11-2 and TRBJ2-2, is EAGVAQSPRYKIIEKRQSVAFWCNPISGHATLYWYQQILGQGPKLLIQFQNNGVVDDSQLPKDRFSAERLKGVDSTLKIQPAKLEDSAVYLCASSLEDSFDTGELFFGEGSRLTVL.

The CDR3, as DNA: TGTGCCAGCAGTTACGTCCGGGACAGGGGTTCTGCACCCCTCCACTTT. It specifies CASSYVRDRGSAPLHF. The V and J genes are TRBV12-3 or TRBV12-4 and TRBJ1-6; TRBD1 aligns across 10 bases. Germline trimming cut 4 bases from V and 11 bases from J; bases unmatched to any gene: 11. CDR3 length: 16 residues.

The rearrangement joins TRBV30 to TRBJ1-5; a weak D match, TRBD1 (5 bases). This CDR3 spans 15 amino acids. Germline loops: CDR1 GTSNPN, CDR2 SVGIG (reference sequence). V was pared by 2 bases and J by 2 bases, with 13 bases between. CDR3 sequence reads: CAWSPWDLGNQPQHF. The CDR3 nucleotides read TGTGCCTGGAGTCCCTGGGACTTGGGCAATCAGCCCCAGCATTTT.

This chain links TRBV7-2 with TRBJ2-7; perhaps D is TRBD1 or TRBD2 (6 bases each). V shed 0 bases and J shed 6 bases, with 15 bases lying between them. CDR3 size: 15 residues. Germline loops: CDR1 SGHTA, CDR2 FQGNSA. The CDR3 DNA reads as TGTGCCAGCAGCTTAGCGGGGGGCAGGGAGGCCGAGCAGTACTTC. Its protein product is CASSLAGGREAEQYF.

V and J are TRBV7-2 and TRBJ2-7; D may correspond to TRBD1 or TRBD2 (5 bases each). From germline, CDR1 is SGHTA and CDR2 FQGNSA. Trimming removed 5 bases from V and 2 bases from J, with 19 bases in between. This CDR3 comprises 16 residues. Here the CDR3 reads CASSRAGAPSTYEQYF. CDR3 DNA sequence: TGTGCCAGCAGCCGAGCCGGGGCCCCGTCGACCTACGAGCAGTACTTC.